Described below is a single TCR beta chain sequence and its context. The sequenced fragment ends 3 residues before the CDR3 boundary, so the rest is inferred from the germline J gene. Libraries were prepared by immunoSEQ multiplex PCR; TCRdb keeps only in-frame clonotypes and omits some of them. The sample has about 30,000 clones. This record comes from a study of T cells in women clearing cervical HPV infection. Each participant carried one incident cervical HPV16 infection only. Cervical HPV DNA detected by MY09/MY11 PCR, typed by dot-blot. CDR3 length: 14 amino acids. V lost 6 bases and J 3 bases, leaving 15 bases between the germline ends. Per germline, CDR1 ENHRY and CDR2 SYGVKD.

The chain is built from TRBV10-3 and TRBJ2-7; D is possibly TRBD1 (6 bases). This TCR was sampled from a woman aged 18 to 75 with a cervical HPV16 infection that either progressed to CIN3+ or cleared (not recorded which). Sequenced sample: blood buffy coat. The sequenced part of the CDR3 DNA is TGTGCCATCAGCGGACAGTTGGCTAACTACGAG. Translated, it gives CAISGQLANYE. The entire CDR3 is CAISGQLANYEQYF.